This is a list of T cell receptor beta chains from one sample in a study of cytomegalovirus exposure and HLA in healthy donors. TCRdb's table, derived via immunoSEQ multiplex PCR, lists solely in-frame clones and lacks some. The sample contains roughly 190,000 clones, roughly 88% of which appear only once. The sequenced material came from PBMCs. Receptor source: a woman in her late teens or twenties in good health and CMV-seronegative. Each CDR3 is given with its conserved first and last residue. Each record gives: J gene, clone size, V gene, D gene, CDR3 protein, CDR3 DNA. A D gene is named only where the DNA matches it firmly. Where a row states a size, it is once, few, many or the class of an expanded clone; other rows omit it.

TRBJ1-2 few TRBV18 NA CASSQDSSNYGYTF TGTGCCAGCTCACAAGACAGTTCCAACTATGGCTACACCTTC
TRBJ2-7 NA TRBV27 TRBD2 CASSSGLAPSSYEQYF TGTGCCAGCAGTTCTGGACTAGCGCCGAGCTCCTACGAGCAGTACTTC
TRBJ1-5 once TRBV6-6 TRBD1 CASSYRDRGGQPQHF TGTGCCAGCAGTTACCGGGACAGGGGGGGTCAGCCCCAGCATTTT
TRBJ1-2 NA TRBV5-1 NA CASKAPLENYGYTF TGCGCCAGCAAAGCGCCCCTGGAGAACTATGGCTACACCTTC
TRBJ1-5 NA TRBV6-5 NA CASSYYVQGPQHF TGTGCCAGCAGTTACTATGTGCAGGGGCCCCAGCATTTT
TRBJ2-5 NA TRBV21-1 NA CASSNSGKGPYQETQYF TGTGCCAGCAGCAATTCAGGGAAAGGACCGTACCAAGAGACCCAGTACTTC
TRBJ2-6 NA TRBV6-1 NA CASRTTGSGANVLTF TGTGCCAGCAGGACAACAGGGTCTGGGGCCAACGTCCTGACTTTC
TRBJ2-1 NA TRBV15 NA CATSRDGAVNNEQFF TGTGCCACCAGCAGAGATGGGGCGGTTAACAATGAGCAGTTCTTC
TRBJ2-1 NA TRBV7-8 NA CASSLRLARDEQFF TGTGCCAGCAGCTTAAGACTCGCGCGTGATGAGCAGTTCTTC
TRBJ2-3 NA TRBV7-9 TRBD2 CASSLGIDSRGGQTDTQYF TGTGCCAGCAGCTTAGGAATTGACTCGCGGGGGGGCCAGACAGATACGCAGTATTTT
TRBJ1-2 once TRBV29-1 TRBD1 CRVGGGQGDYGYTF TGCCGCGTGGGGGGGGGACAGGGCGACTATGGCTACACCTTC
TRBJ1-5 NA TRBV2 NA CASSPRSGAGWPQHF TGTGCCAGCAGCCCCAGATCGGGAGCGGGGTGGCCCCAGCATTTT
TRBJ2-7 NA TRBV7-8 NA CASSVTPGLITYEQYF TGTGCCAGCAGCGTTACGCCGGGACTCATTACATACGAGCAGTACTTC
TRBJ2-3 few TRBV6-1 NA CASKPLAPSTDTQYF TGTGCCAGCAAGCCGCTAGCACCTAGCACAGATACGCAGTATTTT
TRBJ1-1 NA TRBV19 TRBD1 CASSITGQGPPEAFF TGTGCCAGTAGTATCACGGGACAGGGGCCCCCTGAAGCTTTCTTT
TRBJ2-7 NA TRBV5-1 NA CASSIRGLSYEQYF TGCGCCAGCAGCATAAGGGGACTTTCCTACGAGCAGTACTTC
TRBJ2-1 NA TRBV19 NA CASSIRGGQRNYNEQFF TGTGCCAGTAGTATACGCGGTGGCCAGCGCAACTACAATGAGCAGTTCTTC
TRBJ2-6 NA TRBV18 TRBD1 CASSPQGANSGANVLTF TGTGCCAGCTCGCCACAGGGGGCCAACTCTGGGGCCAACGTCCTGACTTTC
TRBJ1-2 NA TRBV5-1 NA CASSLGTDSGVGNYGYTF TGCGCCAGCAGCTTGGGGACCGACTCAGGGGTAGGGAACTATGGCTACACCTTC
TRBJ2-7 once TRBV6-1 TRBD2 CASTRTSGGAVEQYF TGTGCCAGCACCCGGACTAGCGGGGGGGCCGTCGAGCAGTACTTC
TRBJ1-2 NA TRBV5-1 NA CASSLAGEGSYTF TGCGCCAGCAGCTTGGCAGGGGAAGGAAGCTACACCTTC
TRBJ2-3 NA TRBV13 TRBD2 CASSLTLTGRLAGGGDTQYF TGTGCCAGCAGCTTAACTCTAACAGGGAGACTAGCGGGAGGAGGAGATACGCAGTATTTT
TRBJ2-7 NA TRBV7-2 NA CASSLVVGGTQEQYF TGTGCCAGCAGCTTAGTTGTAGGCGGGACCCAGGAGCAGTACTTC
TRBJ1-2 NA TRBV6-1 TRBD1 CASSEYTGTGAAYTF TGTGCCAGCAGTGAATACACCGGGACAGGGGCAGCCTACACCTTC
TRBJ2-3 NA TRBV27 TRBD2 CASRGSGRADTQYF TGTGCCAGCCGGGGAAGCGGGAGGGCTGATACGCAGTATTTT
TRBJ2-1 NA TRBV2 TRBD1 CASYRGSGRTNEQFF TGTGCCAGCTACAGGGGTTCCGGCCGGACAAATGAGCAGTTCTTC
TRBJ2-2 NA TRBV19 TRBD1 CASSTLGTGRNTGELFF TGTGCCAGTAGCACGCTGGGGACAGGGAGGAACACCGGGGAGCTGTTTTTT
TRBJ2-7 NA TRBV6-6 TRBD1 CASSYSPGTGRSEQYF TGTGCCAGCAGTTACTCCCCCGGGACAGGACGGTCCGAACAGTACTTC
TRBJ1-2 NA TRBV5-4 TRBD1 CASSLVGQGLYGYTF TGTGCCAGCAGCTTGGTTGGACAGGGACTATATGGCTACACCTTC
TRBJ1-1 NA TRBV7-9 TRBD1 CASSQQGVGTEAFF TGTGCCAGCAGCCAACAGGGGGTAGGCACTGAAGCTTTCTTT
TRBJ2-7 NA TRBV5-6 TRBD1 CASSLVVGQGVGEQYF TGTGCCAGCAGCTTGGTCGTAGGACAGGGGGTGGGAGAGCAGTACTTC
TRBJ1-1 NA TRBV2 NA CASTTEPGPRWREAFF TGTGCCAGCACGACGGAACCGGGTCCCCGATGGCGTGAAGCTTTCTTT
TRBJ2-5 NA TRBV25-1 NA CASSSDLGRETQYF TGTGCCAGCAGTTCGGACTTGGGCCGGGAGACCCAGTACTTC
TRBJ1-2 NA TRBV6-1 NA CASSARRLTNYGYTF TGTGCCAGCAGTGCCCGCAGGTTGACGAACTATGGCTACACCTTC
TRBJ2-5 NA TRBV6-5 TRBD2 CASRRLGLAMETQYF TGTGCCAGCAGACGCCTTGGACTAGCGATGGAGACCCAGTACTTC